This T cell receptor beta chain was identified during a study of blood T cell repertoires in COVID-19 (dated by TCRdb to the early 2020s). About the study as a whole: Samples covering the acute and convalescent phases of COVID-19 were provided by collaborators in the United States, Italy and Spain. The material from the prospective study consisted of cDNA or gDNA derived from T cells, B-cell-depleted T cells, or PBMCs. Subjects who had been exposed to COVID-19, were actively infected with it, or had recovered from it provided the deeply sampled blood TCRbeta repertoires that made up the dataset. The repertoires were released in a freely available public database meant as a resource for research on the immune response to SARS-CoV-2. The samples were drawn from two sources: the first 160 participants of the ongoing ImmuneRACE study, and approximately 1,300 subjects contributed by 6 global collaborators. The sample metadata nearly always contained a de-identified subject ID, COVID-19 status, age in years and sex. Where HLA class I and class II types were available, the types were taken from metadata supplied by the sample provider, not from assay-based typing. Overall study results and their limits: The amount of clinical and demographic metadata varied by source and participant and was provided uncurated.

Comments on this clone: Its cognate antigen has yet to be identified. Per-nucleotide qualities are absent, and no much larger clonotype sits a single base away.

From a lookup of the germline V gene, CDR1 and CDR2 are SGHTA and FQGNSA. Relative to germline, V is 4 bases shorter and J is 9 bases shorter, with 10 bases between their ends. Inclusive of the bounding cysteine and phenylalanine, the CDR3 is 13 residues long. The DNA shown is the 39-base CDR3, in frame from base 1. Each collaborating institution followed its own protocols to collect whole blood in K2EDTA tubes. Collaborator samples were shipped for TCRbeta analysis as frozen whole blood, isolated PBMCs, or DNA extracted from either sample type. TCRbeta CDR3 regions were amplified from genomic DNA by means of the immunoSEQ Assay, a bias-controlled multiplex PCR. Turning to the authors' computational methods: The number of nucleated cells in each sample was estimated by amplification of reference gene primers within the assay. To quantify the absolute abundance of each unique TCRbeta CDR3 rearrangement, sequence reads were collapsed and filtered. For each sample, productive Simpson clonality was calculated by taking the square root of Simpson's diversity index across productive rearrangements. In TCRdb, the immuneACCESS table is reduced to in-frame sequences with V and J assigned. These tables do not hold every clone; where another copy was compared, an unresolved V gene accounts for under half, and the others remain unexplained. The V and J calls and clone size come from that table; D and trimming were worked out from the DNA. The sample data list about 44,000 clones, and approximately 77% of these were observed just once. The leading ten clones occupy around 4.4% of the sample.

The chain is assembled from TRBV7-2 and TRBJ1-6, with no confidently assigned D gene. This clonotype was sampled from a woman in her 70s with acute or convalescent COVID-19. The sequencing input was peripheral blood. The DNA sequence reads TGTGCCAGCAGCTCCACCCGGGGTTCACCCCTCCACTTT. The translation is CASSSTRGSPLHF.